These 8 T cell receptor beta chains came from one sample sequenced in a study of blood T cell repertoires in COVID-19. Method: immunoSEQ multiplex PCR; TCRdb's copy keeps in-frame clones and lacks some. The table lists about 400,000 clones, 75% to 90% of them singletons. Input material: peripheral blood. Receptor source: a woman aged 55-69 years with COVID-19, enrolled during active disease.

The chain uses TRBV5-4 and TRBJ2-5, with no clear D. The CDR3 spans 11 residues. Trimming removed 4 bases at V and 7 bases at J, with 8 bases between. Germline V gives CDR1 SGHNT, CDR2 YYREEE (reference sequence). The CDR3 nucleotides are TGTGCCAGCAGCCTATCGGTGACCCAGTACTTC. Its protein is CASSLSVTQYF. Variable domain in full (rest from reference TRBV5-4 and TRBJ2-5): ETGVTQSPTHLIKTRGQQVTLRCSSQSGHNTVSWYQQALGQGPQFIFQYYREEENGRGNFPPRFSGLQFPNYSSELNVNALELDDSALYLCASSLSVTQYFGPGTRLLVL.

This chain links TRBV4-3 with TRBJ1-1; 9 bases are a match to TRBD1. Germline values: CDR1 LGHNA, CDR2 YSLEER. Losses at the gene ends were 0 bases for V and 3 bases for J; bases not matched to a gene: 5. There are 16 residues in the CDR3. For the CDR3, the DNA is TGCGCCAGCAGCCAAGAAGGGAGACAGGGGGACACTGAAGCTTTCTTT. This encodes CASSQEGRQGDTEAFF.

The chain recombines TRBV3-1 (or the pseudogene TRBV3-2) with TRBJ1-2; possible D gene TRBD1, 5 bases. The V end was cut by 6 bases, the J end by 2 bases, with 16 bases between. Germline assignment: CDR1 LGHDT and CDR2 YNNKEL (reference sequence). The CDR3 spans 15 residues. CDR3 sequence: CASSQFDRSNYGYTF. The DNA of the CDR3 is TGTGCCAGCAGTCAGTTCGACAGATCAAACTATGGCTACACCTTC.

The chain couples TRBV5-1 to TRBJ2-2; 12 bases map to TRBD2. V trimming: 4 bases; J trimming: 7 bases; junction bases outside the gene matches: 17. CDR1 SGHRS and CDR2 YFSETQ come from the germline V gene. The CDR3 is made up of 19 amino acids. The CDR3 region has the DNA TGCGCCAGCAGCCTACTAGCGGGGGGTATTGTTCAGATCAGCGGGGAGCTGTTTTTT. This translates into CASSLLAGGIVQISGELFF.

V and J are TRBV10-3 and TRBJ2-1; 8 bases fit TRBD2. Looked up from germline, CDR1 is ENHRY and CDR2 is SYGVKD. V dropped 7 bases and J dropped 9; count of bases not matched to a gene: 11. The length of the CDR3 is 14 residues. The CDR3 here is CAIKEGGGPLEQFF. CDR3 DNA: TGTGCCATCAAGGAGGGCGGGGGGCCTCTTGAGCAGTTCTTC.

This clone was seen only once. The chain has TRBV5-4 and TRBJ2-7, with TRBD1 matching over 11 bases. The germline V gene has CDR1 SGHNT and CDR2 YYREEE (reference sequence). V dropped 4 bases and J dropped 4; count of bases not matched to a gene: 13. The CDR3 is 17 residues long. CDR3 sequence (DNA): TGTGCCAGCAGCCCCACGTACGGCGGGACAGGGGGTTACGAGCAGTACTTC. It translates to CASSPTYGGTGGYEQYF.

The chain employs TRBV5-4 and TRBJ2-2; D might be TRBD1 (6 bases). Germline CDR1 and CDR2: SGHNT and YYREEE (reference sequence). This CDR3 region has 14 residues. Between the trimmed V and J ends, which lost 4 bases and 5 bases, there was a span of 12 bases. CDR3: CASSLRTGTGELFF. CDR3 nucleotides: TGTGCCAGCAGCCTCCGAACAGGGACCGGGGAGCTGTTTTTT. The full variable domain, with the rest looked up from reference TRBV5-4 and TRBJ2-2, is ETGVTQSPTHLIKTRGQQVTLRCSSQSGHNTVSWYQQALGQGPQFIFQYYREEENGRGNFPPRFSGLQFPNYSSELNVNALELDDSALYLCASSLRTGTGELFFGEGSRLTVL.

The V call is TRBV14, the J call TRBJ1-3; D call uncertain. The length of the CDR3 is 15 residues. The V gene lost 4 bases and the J gene lost 0 bases, with 10 bases spanning the gap. Germline loops: CDR1 SGHDN, CDR2 FVKESK. CDR3 residues: CASSPAGYSGNTIYF. The CDR3 DNA follows: TGTGCCAGCAGCCCTGCGGGGTACTCTGGAAACACCATATATTTT. The complete variable domain, with remaining parts taken from reference TRBV14 and TRBJ1-3, reads EAGVTQFPSHSVIEKGQTVTLRCDPISGHDNLYWYRRVMGKEIKFLLHFVKESKQDESGMPNNRFLAERTGGTYSTLKVQPAELEDSGVYFCASSPAGYSGNTIYFGEGSWLTVV.